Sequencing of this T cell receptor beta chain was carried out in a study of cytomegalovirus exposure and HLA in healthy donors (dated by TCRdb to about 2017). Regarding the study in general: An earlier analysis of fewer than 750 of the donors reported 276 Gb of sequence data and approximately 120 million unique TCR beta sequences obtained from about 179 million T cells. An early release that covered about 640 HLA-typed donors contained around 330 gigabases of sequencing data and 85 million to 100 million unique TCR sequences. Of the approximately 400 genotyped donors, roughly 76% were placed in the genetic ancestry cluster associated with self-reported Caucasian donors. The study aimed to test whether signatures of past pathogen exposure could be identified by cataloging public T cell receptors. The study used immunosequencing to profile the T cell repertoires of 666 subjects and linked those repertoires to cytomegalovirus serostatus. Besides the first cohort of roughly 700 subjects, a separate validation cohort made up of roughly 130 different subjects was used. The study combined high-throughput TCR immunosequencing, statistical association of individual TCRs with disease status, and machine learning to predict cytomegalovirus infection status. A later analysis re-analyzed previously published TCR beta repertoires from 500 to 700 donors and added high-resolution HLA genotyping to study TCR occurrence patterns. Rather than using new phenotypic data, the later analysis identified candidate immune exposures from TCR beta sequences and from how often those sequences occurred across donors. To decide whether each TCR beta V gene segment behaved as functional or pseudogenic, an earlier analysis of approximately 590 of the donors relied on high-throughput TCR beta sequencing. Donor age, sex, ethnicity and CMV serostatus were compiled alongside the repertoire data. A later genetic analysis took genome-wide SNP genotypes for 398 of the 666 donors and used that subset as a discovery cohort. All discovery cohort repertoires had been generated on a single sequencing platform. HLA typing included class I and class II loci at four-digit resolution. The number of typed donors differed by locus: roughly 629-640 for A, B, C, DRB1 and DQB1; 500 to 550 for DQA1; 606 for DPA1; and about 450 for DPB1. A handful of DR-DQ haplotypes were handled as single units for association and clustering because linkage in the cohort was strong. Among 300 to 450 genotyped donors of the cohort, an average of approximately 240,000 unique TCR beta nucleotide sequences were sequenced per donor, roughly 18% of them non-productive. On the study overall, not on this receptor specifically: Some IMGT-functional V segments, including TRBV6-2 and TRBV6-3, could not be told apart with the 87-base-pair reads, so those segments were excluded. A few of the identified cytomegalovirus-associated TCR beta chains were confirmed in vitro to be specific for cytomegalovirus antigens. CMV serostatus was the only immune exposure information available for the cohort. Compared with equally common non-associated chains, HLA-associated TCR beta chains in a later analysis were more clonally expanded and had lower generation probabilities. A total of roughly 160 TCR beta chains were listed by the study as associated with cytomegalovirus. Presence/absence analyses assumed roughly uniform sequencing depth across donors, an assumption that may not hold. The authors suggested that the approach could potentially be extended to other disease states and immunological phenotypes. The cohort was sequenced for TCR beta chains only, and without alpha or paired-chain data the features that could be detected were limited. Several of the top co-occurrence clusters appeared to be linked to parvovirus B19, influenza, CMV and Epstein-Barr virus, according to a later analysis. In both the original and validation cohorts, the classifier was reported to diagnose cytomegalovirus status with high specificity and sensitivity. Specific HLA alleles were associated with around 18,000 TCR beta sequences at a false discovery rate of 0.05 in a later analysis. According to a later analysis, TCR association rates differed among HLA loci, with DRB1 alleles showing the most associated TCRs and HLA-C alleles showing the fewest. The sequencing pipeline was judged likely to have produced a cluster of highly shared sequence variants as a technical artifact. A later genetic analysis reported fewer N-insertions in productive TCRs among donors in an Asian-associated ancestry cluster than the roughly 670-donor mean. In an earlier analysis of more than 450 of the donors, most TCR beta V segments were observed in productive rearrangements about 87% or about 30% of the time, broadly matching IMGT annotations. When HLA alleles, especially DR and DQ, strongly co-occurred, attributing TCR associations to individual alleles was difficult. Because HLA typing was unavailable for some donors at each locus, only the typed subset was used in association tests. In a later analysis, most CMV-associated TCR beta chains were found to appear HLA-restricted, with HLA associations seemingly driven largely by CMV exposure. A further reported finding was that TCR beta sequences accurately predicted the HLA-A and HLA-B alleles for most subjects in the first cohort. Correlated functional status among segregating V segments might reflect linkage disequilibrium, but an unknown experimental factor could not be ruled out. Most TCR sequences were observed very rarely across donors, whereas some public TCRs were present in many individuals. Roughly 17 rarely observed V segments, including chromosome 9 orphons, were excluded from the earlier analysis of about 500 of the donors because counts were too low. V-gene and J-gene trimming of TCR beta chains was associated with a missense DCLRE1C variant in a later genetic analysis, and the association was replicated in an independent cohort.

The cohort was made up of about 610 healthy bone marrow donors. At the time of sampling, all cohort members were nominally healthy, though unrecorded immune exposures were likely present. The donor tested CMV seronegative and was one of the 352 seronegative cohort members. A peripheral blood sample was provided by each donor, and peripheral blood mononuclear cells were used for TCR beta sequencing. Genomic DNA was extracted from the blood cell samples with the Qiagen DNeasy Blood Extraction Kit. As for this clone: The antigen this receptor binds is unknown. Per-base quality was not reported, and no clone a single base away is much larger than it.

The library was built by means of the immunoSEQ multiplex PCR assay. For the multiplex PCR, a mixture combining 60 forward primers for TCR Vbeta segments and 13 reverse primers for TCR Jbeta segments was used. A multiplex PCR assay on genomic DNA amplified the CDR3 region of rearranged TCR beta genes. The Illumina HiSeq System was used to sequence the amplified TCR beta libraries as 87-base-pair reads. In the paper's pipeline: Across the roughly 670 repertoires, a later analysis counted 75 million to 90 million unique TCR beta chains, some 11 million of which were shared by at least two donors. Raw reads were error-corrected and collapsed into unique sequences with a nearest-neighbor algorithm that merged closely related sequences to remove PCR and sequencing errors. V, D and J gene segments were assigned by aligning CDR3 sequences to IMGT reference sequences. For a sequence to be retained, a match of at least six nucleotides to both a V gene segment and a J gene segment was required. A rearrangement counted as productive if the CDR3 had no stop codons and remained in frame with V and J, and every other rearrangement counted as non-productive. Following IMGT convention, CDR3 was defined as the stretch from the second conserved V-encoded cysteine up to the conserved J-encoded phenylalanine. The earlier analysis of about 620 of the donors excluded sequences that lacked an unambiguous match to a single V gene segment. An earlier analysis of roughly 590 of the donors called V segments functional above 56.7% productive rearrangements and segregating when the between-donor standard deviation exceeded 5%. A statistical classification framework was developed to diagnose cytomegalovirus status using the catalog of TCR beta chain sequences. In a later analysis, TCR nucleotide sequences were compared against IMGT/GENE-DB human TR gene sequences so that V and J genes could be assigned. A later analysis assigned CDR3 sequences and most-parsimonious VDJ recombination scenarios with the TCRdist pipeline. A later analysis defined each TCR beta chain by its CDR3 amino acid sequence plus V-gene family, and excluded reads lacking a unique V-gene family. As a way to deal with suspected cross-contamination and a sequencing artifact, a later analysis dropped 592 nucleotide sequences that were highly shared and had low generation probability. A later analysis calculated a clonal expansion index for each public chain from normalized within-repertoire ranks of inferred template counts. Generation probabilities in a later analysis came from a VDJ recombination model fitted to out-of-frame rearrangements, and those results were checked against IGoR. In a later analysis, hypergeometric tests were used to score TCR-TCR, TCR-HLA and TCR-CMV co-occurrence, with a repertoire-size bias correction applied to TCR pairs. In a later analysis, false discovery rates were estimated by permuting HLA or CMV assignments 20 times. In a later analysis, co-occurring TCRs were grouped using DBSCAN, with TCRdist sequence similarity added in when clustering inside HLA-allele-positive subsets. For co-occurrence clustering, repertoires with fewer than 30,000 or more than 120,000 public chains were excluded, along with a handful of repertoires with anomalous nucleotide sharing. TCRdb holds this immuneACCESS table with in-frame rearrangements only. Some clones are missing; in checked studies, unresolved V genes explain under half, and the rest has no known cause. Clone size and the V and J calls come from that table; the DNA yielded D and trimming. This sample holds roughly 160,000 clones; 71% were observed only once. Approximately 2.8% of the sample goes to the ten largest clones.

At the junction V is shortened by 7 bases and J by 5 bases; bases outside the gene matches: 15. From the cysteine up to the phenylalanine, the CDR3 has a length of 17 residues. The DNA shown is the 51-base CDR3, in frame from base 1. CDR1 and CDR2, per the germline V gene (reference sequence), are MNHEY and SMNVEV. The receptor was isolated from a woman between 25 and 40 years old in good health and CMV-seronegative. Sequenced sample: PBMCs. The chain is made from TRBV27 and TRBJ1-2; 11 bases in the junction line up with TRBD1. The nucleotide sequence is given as TGTGCCAGCAAGTCTATTAGTAGGGACAGGGGGTATTATGGCTACACCTTC. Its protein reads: CASKSISRDRGYYGYTF.